What follows are 29 T cell receptor beta chains derived from one specimen sequenced in a study of shared clonotypes between healthy human individuals. Produced via immunoSEQ multiplex PCR; TCRdb's table is partial and in-frame only. The sample lists around 1.9 million clones, approximately 92% occurring once. The naive CD8 fraction comprised CD45RO-negative cells positively selected for CCR7 and excluded terminally differentiated effector memory CD45RA+ cells. Sequenced material: naive CD8+ T cells from PBMCs. The origin of the receptors is a man younger than 35 in good health. Some clones in this sample may be carry-over from other donors' samples.

This clone was seen a few times. The chain recombines TRBV18 with TRBJ1-1; D possibly corresponds to TRBD1 (5 bases). This CDR3 is built from 14 residues. CDR1 and CDR2 (germline): KGHSH, LQKENI. Trimming stripped 6 bases from V and 5 bases from J, with 16 bases between. CDR3 DNA sequence: TGTGCCAGCTCCCCGGAAAGGGGTGGGACTGAAGCTTTCTTT. Translation gives CASSPERGGTEAFF.

V is TRBV5-1 and J is TRBJ1-2; maybe TRBD1 (6 bases). V lost 0 bases to trimming and J lost 2 bases, with 11 bases between them. This CDR3 has 15 residues. Germline V gives CDR1 SGHRS, CDR2 YFSETQ. In nucleotides, the CDR3 is TGCGCCAGCAGCTTGGGGCTCGGGGGCAACTATGGCTACACCTTC. Its translation: CASSLGLGGNYGYTF.

The gene calls are TRBV27 and TRBJ2-1; a weak D match, TRBD1 (5 bases). From germline, CDR1 is MNHEY and CDR2 SMNVEV (reference sequence). CDR3 length: 15 residues. Trimming took 3 bases from V and 12 from J, leaving 21 bases between them. CDR3 in DNA: TGTGCCAGCAGTTTCATAGGGGTGCCAACGGATGCGCAGTTCTTC. This encodes CASSFIGVPTDAQFF.

This chain uses TRBV10-3 with TRBJ1-5, with D maybe TRBD1 (6 bases). Germline V gene data show CDR1 as ENHRY and CDR2 as SYGVKD. The CDR3 runs 18 residues. The V end lost 0 bases, the J end lost 4 bases, and 19 bases lay between the germline ends. CDR3 in DNA: TGTGCCATCAGTGAGTCGTCGGACAGTCCCTATCGGAATCAGCCCCAGCATTTT. Translated: CAISESSDSPYRNQPQHF.

As concerns this clone: The junction departs from germline at one end; a sequencing error may be responsible. Other DNA variants within this sample encode the same CDR3. The V and J genes are TRBV6-5 and TRBJ1-1, with 7 bases fitting TRBD1. The CDR3 consists of 15 residues. Germline assignment: CDR1 MNHEY and CDR2 SVGAGI. The CDR3 DNA reads as TGTGCCAGCAGCTACTCCAGGGGGGGGAACACTGAAGCTTTCTTT. Translated: CASSYSRGGNTEAFF.

The chain carries TRBV29-1 and TRBJ2-2; no definite D call. V lost 6 bases, J lost 2 bases, and 1 base lay in between. Germline V CDR1 and CDR2: SQVTM, ANQGSEA. The CDR3 is made up of 10 amino acids. CDR3 amino acids: CSVNTGELFF. The CDR3 DNA reads as TGCAGCGTCAACACCGGGGAGCTGTTTTTT.

The chain uses TRBV20-1 and TRBJ2-7; D gene uncertain. The CDR3 runs to 11 residues. Germline lookup yields CDR1 DFQATT and CDR2 SNEGSKA (reference sequence). V was cut by 5 bases and J by 4 bases, with 9 bases left in between. For the CDR3, the DNA is TGCAGTGCTTCATTTGGGTACGAGCAGTACTTC. Translating it yields CSASFGYEQYF.

V usage is TRBV12-5 and J usage is TRBJ2-5; the D gene is possibly TRBD2 (6 bases). Germline V gene lookup returns CDR1 LGHNT and CDR2 FRNRAP. The CDR3 has 13 residues. V was trimmed by 3 bases and J by 3 bases, leaving 8 bases between them. The CDR3 region has the DNA TGTGCTAGTGGTTTTGGCGGGAAAGAGACCCAGTACTTC. Translation gives CASGFGGKETQYF.

V gene TRBV7-2 combines with J gene TRBJ1-1, with D perhaps TRBD1 (5 bases). V was trimmed by 0 bases and J by 5 bases, leaving 10 bases between them. The CDR3 totals 14 residues. CDR1 SGHTA and CDR2 FQGNSA come from the germline V gene. The CDR3 protein is CASSLARVGTEAFF. As DNA, the CDR3 is TGTGCCAGCAGCTTAGCCAGGGTTGGGACTGAAGCTTTCTTT.

The J gene is TRBJ2-7, the V gene TRBV18; the D gene could be TRBD1 or TRBD2 (6 bases each). The CDR3 has 14 residues. Trimming took 6 bases from V and 9 from J, leaving 21 bases between them. Germline values: CDR1 KGHSH, CDR2 LQKENI. CDR3 coding DNA: TGTGCCAGCTCTCCTAGCGCCCGGGACAAAGGGCAGTACTTC. Translated, it gives CASSPSARDKGQYF.

The chain carries TRBV27 and TRBJ2-7, with 7 bases that match TRBD1. V dropped 5 bases and J dropped 0; count of bases not matched to a gene: 7. The CDR3 is made up of 15 amino acids. Germline V gene sequence: CDR1 MNHEY, CDR2 SMNVEV (reference sequence). The CDR3 DNA sequence: TGTGCCAGCAGTATGACAGGGTGGAGCTCCTACGAGCAGTACTTC. This codes for CASSMTGWSSYEQYF.

The V call is TRBV29-1, the J call TRBJ1-4; TRBD1 agrees at 9 bases. The CDR3 has 15 amino acids. J was trimmed by 6 bases and V by 0 bases; bases with no gene match: 5. CDR1 is SQVTM, CDR2 ANQGSEA, per germline. The CDR3 DNA follows: TGCAGCGTTGAAGATCGGGACAGGGCGGATGAAAAACTGTTTTTT. Protein product: CSVEDRDRADEKLFF.

The chain combines TRBV7-3 with TRBJ1-1; weak D call: TRBD1 (5 bases). V was clipped by 5 bases and J by 0 bases, with 22 bases between them. The CDR3 length is 18 residues. Per germline, CDR1 SGHTA and CDR2 FQGTGA. Written as DNA, the CDR3 is TGTGCCAGCAGCGCCCTTGGAGGGCAGGGACGACTGAACACTGAAGCTTTCTTT. Protein sequence: CASSALGGQGRLNTEAFF.

The V gene is TRBV27, the J gene TRBJ1-5; TRBD1 might be the D (5 bases). Trimming stripped 5 bases from V and 4 bases from J, with 15 bases between. The germline gives CDR1 MNHEY, CDR2 SMNVEV (reference sequence). The CDR3 runs 15 residues. The chain's CDR3 is CASSLTGTENQPQHF. The CDR3 region has the DNA TGTGCCAGCAGTCTTACCGGGACGGAGAATCAGCCCCAGCATTTT.

The V gene is TRBV10-1, the J gene TRBJ2-7; D remains ambiguous. Trimming stripped 7 bases from V and 2 bases from J, with 9 bases between. The CDR3 extends over 12 amino acids. Germline assignment: CDR1 WNHNN and CDR2 SYGVQD (reference sequence). CDR3 in amino acids: CASNKSTYEQYF. The CDR3 coding sequence is TGCGCCAGCAACAAAAGTACCTACGAGCAGTACTTC.

The chain has TRBV27 and TRBJ2-1, with 7 bases matching TRBD1. V shed 2 bases, J shed 6 bases, and the junction held 7 bases outside the gene matches. Germline assignment: CDR1 MNHEY and CDR2 SMNVEV (reference sequence). The CDR3 loop spans 15 amino acids. The CDR3 protein is CASSLGETGSNEQFF. The CDR3 DNA is TGTGCCAGCAGTTTAGGCGAGACAGGGTCCAATGAGCAGTTCTTC.

The V and J genes are TRBV6-5 and TRBJ1-1, with D possibly being TRBD1 (6 bases). Germline-derived CDR1 and CDR2 are MNHEY and SVGAGI. V gave up 5 bases and J gave up 2 bases, with 12 bases separating them. CDR3 length: 14 residues. Written as DNA, the CDR3 is TGTGCCAGCAGTAACGGACAGCCTAACACTGAAGCTTTCTTT. It specifies CASSNGQPNTEAFF.

V usage is TRBV5-4 and J usage is TRBJ1-1, with D possibly matching TRBD1 (5 bases). V dropped 1 base and J dropped 1 base, with 17 bases sitting between them. CDR3 length: 17 amino acids. The germline V gene has CDR1 SGHNT and CDR2 YYREEE (reference sequence). The CDR3 region is CASSLNPGGRANTEAFF. CDR3 nucleotide sequence: TGTGCCAGCAGCTTGAACCCGGGGGGACGGGCGAACACTGAAGCTTTCTTT. The full variable domain, completed using reference TRBV5-4 and TRBJ1-1, is ETGVTQSPTHLIKTRGQQVTLRCSSQSGHNTVSWYQQALGQGPQFIFQYYREEENGRGNFPPRFSGLQFPNYSSELNVNALELDDSALYLCASSLNPGGRANTEAFFGQGTRLTVV.

The chain carries TRBV7-6 and TRBJ1-2; the D gene is possibly TRBD1 (5 bases). Per germline, CDR1 SGHVS and CDR2 FNYEAQ. With 5 bases removed from V and 6 bases from J, the gap between germline ends came to 16 bases. This CDR3 has 14 amino acids. The DNA for the CDR3 is TGTGCCAGCAGCAGGGGCCTCCAAGGGGATGGCTACACCTTC. Its protein is CASSRGLQGDGYTF.

The J gene is TRBJ2-2, the V gene TRBV5-6; maybe TRBD2 (6 bases). The germline V gene encodes CDR1 SGHDT and CDR2 YYEEEE. V was trimmed by 3 bases and J by 2 bases, leaving 20 bases between them. The CDR3 runs to 18 residues. The CDR3 sequence is CASSSDQGLRDNTGELFF. DNA for the CDR3: TGTGCCAGCAGCTCCGATCAGGGACTGCGTGACAACACCGGGGAGCTGTTTTTT.

CDR3 nucleotides: TGTGCCAGCAGTGAACCCCGGGACAGGACATACGAGCAGTACTTC. It translates to CASSEPRDRTYEQYF. The V and J genes are TRBV6-1 and TRBJ2-7, with 8 bases identical to TRBD1. Germline V gives CDR1 MNHNS, CDR2 SASEGT. The CDR3 loop spans 15 amino acids. V lost 2 bases to trimming and J lost 4 bases; unmatched junction nucleotides: 7.

The V gene is TRBV15, the J gene TRBJ1-5; 8 positions match TRBD1. V lost 5 bases to trimming and J lost 2 bases; unmatched junction nucleotides: 5. The CDR3 contains 15 residues. Germline CDR1 and CDR2: LNHNV and YYDKDF (reference sequence). Here the CDR3 reads CATSYNRGGNQPQHF. In DNA form, the CDR3 reads TGTGCCACCAGCTACAACAGGGGGGGCAATCAGCCCCAGCATTTT.

This clone was picked up one time. The chain employs TRBV29-1 and TRBJ1-2; 7 positions match TRBD1. The germline gives CDR1 SQVTM, CDR2 ANQGSEA. This CDR3 is 12 amino acids long. After removal of 7 bases from V and 4 bases from J, the junction contained 6 bases not matched to a gene. CDR3 region: CSDGTEIYGYTF. The CDR3 DNA sequence: TGCAGCGACGGGACAGAAATCTATGGCTACACCTTC. The entire variable domain, with the rest obtained from reference TRBV29-1 and TRBJ1-2, is as follows: SAVISQKPSRDICQRGTSLTIQCQVDSQVTMMFWYRQQPGQSLTLIATANQGSEATYESGFVIDKFPISRPNLTFSTLTVSNMSPEDSSIYLCSDGTEIYGYTFGSGTRLTVV.

The gene calls are TRBV28 and TRBJ1-5, with D possibly matching TRBD1 (6 bases). Between the trimmed V and J ends, which lost 5 bases and 1 base, there was a span of 15 bases. Germline lookup yields CDR1 MDHEN and CDR2 SYDVKM. CDR3 length equals 16 residues. Here the CDR3 DNA reads TGTGCCAGCAGTACCTTCAGGGGCCCGAGCAATCAGCCCCAGCATTTT. This translates into CASSTFRGPSNQPQHF.

In this sample, this clone turned up once. The chain links TRBV28 to TRBJ1-4; TRBD1 is a possible D gene (6 bases). CDR3 size: 18 residues. V lost 3 bases to trimming and J lost 7 bases, with 24 bases between them. Per the germline V gene, CDR1 is MDHEN and CDR2 is SYDVKM. This chain's CDR3 is CASSFKHRERVWGEKLFF. The CDR3 DNA reads TGTGCCAGCAGTTTCAAGCACAGGGAAAGGGTCTGGGGTGAAAAACTGTTTTTT.

The chain uses TRBV30 and TRBJ2-1; D is tentatively TRBD1 or TRBD2 (5 bases each). The CDR3 consists of 15 residues. With 2 bases removed from V and 0 bases from J, the gap between germline ends came to 11 bases. Looked up from germline, CDR1 is GTSNPN and CDR2 is SVGIG (reference sequence). The CDR3 here is CAWSSGLPSYNEQFF. In nucleotides, the CDR3 is TGTGCCTGGAGTTCGGGGCTACCCTCCTACAATGAGCAGTTCTTC. The whole variable domain, remainder taken from reference TRBV30 and TRBJ2-1, is SQTIHQWPATLVQPVGSPLSLECTVEGTSNPNLYWYRQAAGRGLQLLFYSVGIGQISSEVPQNLSASRPQDRQFILSSKKLLLSDSGFYLCAWSSGLPSYNEQFFGPGTRLTVL.

This clone was seen only once. This rearrangement joins TRBV2 to TRBJ2-2; 8 bases are a match to TRBD2. V shed 7 bases, J shed 4 bases, and the junction held 8 bases outside the gene matches. The CDR3 has 15 residues. CDR1 and CDR2 (germline): SNHLY, FYNNEI. This CDR3 reads CASMTTSGSTGELFF. CDR3 nucleotide sequence: TGTGCCAGCATGACAACTAGCGGCTCCACCGGGGAGCTGTTTTTT. The entire variable domain, with the rest obtained from reference TRBV2 and TRBJ2-2, is as follows: EPEVTQTPSHQVTQMGQEVILRCVPISNHLYFYWYRQILGQKVEFLVSFYNNEISEKSEIFDDQFSVERPDGSNFTLKIRSTKLEDSAMYFCASMTTSGSTGELFFGEGSRLTVL.

This chain links TRBV7-9 with TRBJ1-1; 8 positions match TRBD1. With 3 bases clipped from V and 2 bases from J, the junction kept 2 bases outside the gene matches. Per the germline V gene, CDR1 is SEHNR and CDR2 is FQNEAQ (reference sequence). CDR3 length equals 14 residues. CDR3 nucleotide sequence: TGTGCCAGCAGCTTGACAGGGGAAAACACTGAAGCTTTCTTT. This codes for CASSLTGENTEAFF.

As to this clone: Given the absence of the conserved phenylalanine or tryptophan at the CDR3 end, a read error is likely. No DNA is shown, since the ends of the CDR3 on it are uncertain; the CDR3 is the one TCRdb lists. V gene TRBV6-4 combines with J gene TRBJ2-4. The CDR3 extends over 9 residues, inclusive of both ends. Germline CDR1 MRHNA, CDR2 SNTAGT. The CDR3 is CASTGPQGG.